The present TCR beta chain was sequenced within a study of T-cell memory formation after mild COVID-19. At the level of the study: Most TCR clusters belonged to a single donor. Broader study findings: There were some responding clones in pre-infection memory, which suggested that cross-reactive memory had joined. Researchers report contracting CD4+ clones mostly in CM and EM, with CD8+ clones in EMRA. The authors did not confirm SARS-CoV-2 specificity of second-wave clones peaking day 37.

Per germline, CDR1 SEHNR and CDR2 FQNEAQ (reference sequence). V shed 5 bases and J 10 bases; nucleotides not matched to a gene: 6. The CDR3 is made up of 12 amino acids. A single record per CDR3 protein comes from TCRdb applying MiXCR to the 5' RACE reads. The profile shows 500,000 to 600,000 distinct CDR3 sequences, approximately 18% of them singletons. Notes on this clonotype: No antigen is known for it.

The sequenced sample consisted of PBMCs or a T cell subset sorted from them (not recorded which). The sequence came from an adult woman who had mild COVID-19 (a few samples of this study predate the infection). Cell type and time point are not known. V is TRBV7-9 and J is TRBJ2-3; 7 bases align to TRBD2. This CDR3 reads CASSLGLVAQYF. The CDR3 nucleotides are TGTGCCAGCAGCCTCGGACTAGTTGCGCAGTATTTT.